The clone carrying this T cell receptor (beta chain) appeared a few times. Its cognate antigen is unknown. The data originate from a study of blood T cells in healthy people across ages. Study outcomes and limitations: When set beside aged donors, long-lived donors presented more naive CD4+ cells and higher diversity.

Germline V CDR1 and CDR2: SNHLY, FYNNEI. This CDR3 is built from 14 residues. V was shortened by 0 bases and J by 8 bases, with 13 bases between the two germline ends. A second PCR, run for roughly 7 to 11 cycles, used a sample-barcoded 5' primer plus a J-beta primer mix. TCRdb recomputed calls from the 5' RACE reads with MiXCR, one row per CDR3 protein. The sample lists over 700,000 distinct CDR3 sequences, roughly 25% occurring once. This same sample was also part of a study on T cells of mothers and their children.

J is TRBJ2-5 and V is TRBV2, with D perhaps TRBD1 (6 bases). The source of this sequence is a boy between 10 and 17 years old in good health. Sequencing input: blood. DNA of the CDR3: TGTGCCAGCAGTGAAGCGCTTGCAGGGGTCACCCAGTACTTC. This codes for CASSEALAGVTQYF.